This is a list of T cell receptor beta chains from one sample in a study of shared clonotypes between healthy human individuals. Sequencing was performed with immunoSEQ multiplex PCR; in TCRdb, only in-frame clones are kept and a portion is missing. This table holds 2 million to 2.5 million clones, 90% to 96% found once. Sequencing was carried out using naive CD4+ T cells sorted from blood. Receptor source: a man aged 18 to 35 in good health. The CDR3 runs from the conserved cysteine through the conserved F or W. D genes are given only for firm matches. The listing skips clone size in some rows; elsewhere it reads once, few, many or a size class.

cdr3_length: 17; v_call: TRBV19; j_call: TRBJ1-6; d_call: -; clone_size: -; cdr3_aa: CASSIDGGELYNSPLHF; cdr3_nt: TGTGCCAGTAGTATAGATGGGGGAGAACTATATAATTCACCCCTCCACTTT
cdr3_length: 14; v_call: TRBV5-6; j_call: TRBJ2-7; d_call: -; clone_size: -; cdr3_aa: CASSPLSFVGEQYF; cdr3_nt: TGTGCCAGCAGCCCCCTATCCTTTGTGGGCGAGCAGTACTTC
cdr3_length: 15; v_call: TRBV7-2; j_call: TRBJ2-1; d_call: TRBD2; clone_size: -; cdr3_aa: CASSATSGTYNEQFF; cdr3_nt: TGTGCCAGCAGCGCGACTAGCGGGACCTACAATGAGCAGTTCTTC
cdr3_length: 13; v_call: TRBV5-1; j_call: TRBJ1-1; d_call: -; clone_size: -; cdr3_aa: CASSLLRNTEAFF; cdr3_nt: TGCGCCAGCAGCTTGCTCAGGAACACTGAAGCTTTCTTT
cdr3_length: 14; v_call: TRBV28; j_call: TRBJ2-5; d_call: -; clone_size: -; cdr3_aa: CASSAGGSRETQYF; cdr3_nt: TGTGCCAGCAGTGCCGGCGGGTCTCGGGAGACCCAGTACTTC
cdr3_length: 16; v_call: TRBV5-4; j_call: TRBJ1-6; d_call: -; clone_size: -; cdr3_aa: CASSLQTGTILSPLHF; cdr3_nt: TGTGCCAGCAGCTTACAAACCGGGACAATTCTTTCACCCCTCCACTTT
cdr3_length: 15; v_call: TRBV12-5; j_call: TRBJ2-3; d_call: -; clone_size: -; cdr3_aa: CASGLVLDMPDTQYF; cdr3_nt: TGTGCTAGTGGTTTGGTGCTTGATATGCCCGATACGCAGTATTTT
cdr3_length: 13; v_call: TRBV30; j_call: TRBJ1-1; d_call: TRBD1; clone_size: -; cdr3_aa: CAGAGQMNTEAFF; cdr3_nt: TGTGCCGGTGCGGGACAGATGAACACTGAAGCTTTCTTT
cdr3_length: 12; v_call: TRBV19; j_call: TRBJ1-5; d_call: -; clone_size: -; cdr3_aa: CASRAAAQPQHF; cdr3_nt: TGTGCCAGTAGGGCGGCCGCCCAGCCCCAGCATTTT
cdr3_length: 18; v_call: TRBV30; j_call: TRBJ2-6; d_call: TRBD1; clone_size: once; cdr3_aa: CAWRADRGQGSGANVLTF; cdr3_nt: TGTGCCTGGAGGGCAGACAGGGGACAGGGCTCTGGGGCCAACGTCCTGACTTTC
cdr3_length: 14; v_call: TRBV5-6; j_call: TRBJ2-2; d_call: -; clone_size: -; cdr3_aa: CASSFSLASGELFF; cdr3_nt: TGTGCCAGCAGCTTCTCACTAGCCTCCGGGGAGCTGTTTTTT
cdr3_length: 13; v_call: TRBV7-2; j_call: TRBJ2-7; d_call: TRBD1; clone_size: -; cdr3_aa: CATAQGVRYEQYF; cdr3_nt: TGTGCGACGGCCCAGGGGGTTCGCTACGAGCAGTACTTC
cdr3_length: 14; v_call: TRBV2; j_call: TRBJ2-1; d_call: -; clone_size: -; cdr3_aa: CASSEAGSYNEQFF; cdr3_nt: TGTGCCAGCAGTGAAGCGGGCTCCTACAATGAGCAGTTCTTC
cdr3_length: 12; v_call: TRBV2; j_call: TRBJ2-5; d_call: TRBD1; clone_size: -; cdr3_aa: CASRDRGETQYF; cdr3_nt: TGTGCCAGCAGAGACAGGGGCGAGACCCAGTACTTC
cdr3_length: 13; v_call: TRBV5-1; j_call: TRBJ1-6; d_call: -; clone_size: few; cdr3_aa: CASSLRESGPLHF; cdr3_nt: TGCGCCAGCAGCTTGAGAGAGAGTGGACCCCTCCACTTT
cdr3_length: 19; v_call: TRBV18; j_call: TRBJ1-6; d_call: -; clone_size: once; cdr3_aa: CASSRGPGATPSYNSPLHF; cdr3_nt: TGTGCCAGCTCACGGGGGCCGGGGGCGACGCCCTCCTATAATTCACCCCTCCACTTT
cdr3_length: 18; v_call: TRBV11-2; j_call: TRBJ2-3; d_call: -; clone_size: -; cdr3_aa: CASSFRVQGLRDTDTQYF; cdr3_nt: TGTGCCAGCAGCTTTAGGGTGCAGGGTCTCCGAGACACAGATACGCAGTATTTT
cdr3_length: 16; v_call: TRBV25-1; j_call: TRBJ2-7; d_call: TRBD2; clone_size: -; cdr3_aa: CASSVIGTSQIHEQYF; cdr3_nt: TGTGCCAGCAGTGTCATTGGGACTAGCCAAATCCACGAGCAGTACTTC
cdr3_length: 16; v_call: TRBV5-6; j_call: TRBJ1-4; d_call: TRBD1; clone_size: -; cdr3_aa: CASSPYSTGGNEKLFF; cdr3_nt: TGTGCCAGCAGCCCCTACTCGACAGGGGGAAATGAAAAACTGTTTTTT
cdr3_length: 15; v_call: TRBV5-1; j_call: TRBJ2-1; d_call: -; clone_size: -; cdr3_aa: CASSLEGGGRDEQFF; cdr3_nt: TGCGCCAGCAGCTTGGAAGGAGGGGGTCGAGATGAGCAGTTCTTC
cdr3_length: 12; v_call: TRBV18; j_call: TRBJ1-3; d_call: -; clone_size: -; cdr3_aa: CASSPRGNTIYF; cdr3_nt: TGTGCCAGCTCACCACGAGGAAACACCATATATTTT